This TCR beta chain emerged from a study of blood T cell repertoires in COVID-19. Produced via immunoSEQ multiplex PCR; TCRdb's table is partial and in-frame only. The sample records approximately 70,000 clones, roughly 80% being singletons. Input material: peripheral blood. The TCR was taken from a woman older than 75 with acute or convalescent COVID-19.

In DNA form, the CDR3 reads TGCAGCGTCGACAGGGGTTACACCGGGGAGCTGTTTTTT. As protein: CSVDRGYTGELFF. The chain employs TRBV29-1 and TRBJ2-2, with 8 bases fitting TRBD1. The CDR3 has 13 residues. CDR1 and CDR2 (germline): SQVTM, ANQGSEA. The ends lost 6 bases at V and 3 bases at J; junction bases unmatched: 3.